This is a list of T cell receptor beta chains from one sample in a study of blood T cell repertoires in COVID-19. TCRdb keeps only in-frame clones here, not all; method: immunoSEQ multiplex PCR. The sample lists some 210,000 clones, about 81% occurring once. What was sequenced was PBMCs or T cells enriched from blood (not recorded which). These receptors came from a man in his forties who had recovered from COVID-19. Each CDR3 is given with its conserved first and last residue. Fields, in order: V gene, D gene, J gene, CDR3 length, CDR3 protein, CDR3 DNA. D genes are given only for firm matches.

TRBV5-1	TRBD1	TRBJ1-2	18	CASSLAMGGTGGAGGYTF	TGCGCCAGCAGCTTGGCGATGGGCGGGACAGGGGGCGCCGGTGGCTACACCTTC
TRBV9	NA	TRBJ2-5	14	CASSARGFGETQYF	TGTGCCAGCAGCGCACGAGGGTTTGGAGAGACCCAGTACTTC
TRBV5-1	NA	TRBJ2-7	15	CASSLEGQGPYEQYF	TGCGCCAGCAGCTTGGAAGGGCAGGGGCCCTACGAGCAGTACTTC
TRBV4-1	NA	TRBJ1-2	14	CASSRTGATDGYTF	TGCGCCAGCAGCCGTACAGGCGCTACGGATGGCTACACCTTC
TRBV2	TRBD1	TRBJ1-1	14	CASSRQGLNTEAFF	TGTGCCAGCAGCCGACAGGGTTTGAACACTGAAGCTTTCTTT
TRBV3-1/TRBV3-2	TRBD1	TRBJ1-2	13	CASSPQGTYGYTF	TGTGCCAGCAGCCCACAGGGGACCTATGGCTACACCTTC
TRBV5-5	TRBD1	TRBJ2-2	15	CASSPGQGASGELFF	TGTGCCAGCAGTCCGGGACAGGGGGCCTCCGGGGAGCTGTTTTTT
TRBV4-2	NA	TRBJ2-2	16	CASSPNVRGPTGELFF	TGTGCCAGCAGCCCGAATGTCAGGGGCCCCACCGGGGAGCTGTTTTTT
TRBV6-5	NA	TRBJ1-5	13	CASSPDRGQPQHF	TGTGCCAGCAGCCCAGATAGGGGTCAGCCCCAGCATTTT
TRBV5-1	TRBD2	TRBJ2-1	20	CASSLGGTRPGLAALVEQFF	TGCGCCAGCAGCTTGGGGGGGACGCGGCCGGGACTAGCGGCGCTAGTGGAGCAGTTCTTC
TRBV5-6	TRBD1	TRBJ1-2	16	CASRESGTGEVYGYTF	TGTGCCAGCAGGGAATCCGGGACAGGGGAGGTCTATGGCTACACCTTC
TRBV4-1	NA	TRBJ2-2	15	CASSRQTGDTGELFF	TGCGCCAGCAGCCGCCAGACAGGAGACACCGGGGAGCTGTTTTTT